This T cell receptor beta chain comes out of a study of spatial heterogeneity in lung cancer. The overall study: There were consistently more beta-chain sequences detected than alpha-chain sequences.

This sample's time point: sample taken at primary tumor resection. Frozen PBMC, nontumor lung or tumor provided whole RNA, which was sequenced unsorted. TCRdb reprocessed the 5' RACE reads via MiXCR and lists one record per CDR3 protein. The table lists approximately 40,000 distinct CDR3 sequences, around 7.5% of them singletons, with roughly 28% in the top ten. This CDR3 spans 16 amino acids. The V and J ends lost 7 bases and 2 bases, in that order; junction bases with no gene match: 13. Germline loops: CDR1 SQVTM, CDR2 ANQGSEA. In its sample, this clonotype was seen many times. The material was PBMCs, obtained at surgery. The TCR originated in a male donor with early-stage non-small cell lung cancer. This sequence joins TRBV29-1 and TRBJ2-3, with 9 bases aligning to TRBD2. The CDR3 sequence: CSAPFGLAGDTDTQYF. In nucleotides, the CDR3 is TGCAGCGCCCCTTTCGGGTTAGCGGGAGACACAGATACGCAGTATTTT.